One sample yielded the 13 T cell receptor beta chains listed below, sequenced in a study of T cells in Graves' hyperthyroidism and ophthalmopathy. There were TCR beta CDR3 regions amplified from RNA transcripts. The HTBI primer set drove a first-round RT-PCR of the TCR CDR3. TCRdb re-derived calls from the multiplex PCR reads in MiXCR, one entry per CDR3 protein. The sample has about 500,000 distinct CDR3 sequences; around 14% are singletons. Material: blood. Every receptor here comes from a woman younger than 35 with Graves' hyperthyroidism.

This clonotype has just a few counts. The chain uses TRBV27 and TRBJ2-7, with TRBD2 as a possible D gene (5 bases). This CDR3 is 15 amino acids long. Between the trimmed V and J ends, which lost 7 bases and 7 bases, there was a span of 23 bases. CDR1 and CDR2 from the germline V gene are MNHEY and SMNVEV (reference sequence). The CDR3 spells CASKPETTLSGEQYV. CDR3 nucleotide sequence: TGTGCCAGCAAGCCCGAGACTACCCTGAGTGGGGAGCAGTACGTC.

This clonotype turned up a few times. The chain links TRBV5-1 to TRBJ2-5, with a weak D call TRBD1 (5 bases). V lost 3 bases to trimming and J lost 1 base, with 13 bases between them. CDR1 and CDR2 (germline): SGHRS, YFSETQ. This CDR3 contains 15 residues. The CDR3 reads CASSSWAGPQETQYF. DNA for the CDR3: TGCGCCAGCAGCTCCTGGGCAGGGCCCCAAGAGACCCAGTACTTC.

The rearrangement joins TRBV5-1 to TRBJ2-1, with 11 positions matching TRBD2. CDR1 SGHRS and CDR2 YFSETQ come from the germline V gene. Losses at the gene ends were 7 bases for V and 3 bases for J; bases not matched to a gene: 3. The CDR3 extends over 14 amino acids. DNA for the CDR3: TGCGCCAGCGGACTAGCGGGCCTCTACAATGAGCAGTTCTTC. Protein: CASGLAGLYNEQFF.

There are many counts of this clonotype. V gene TRBV27 combines with J gene TRBJ2-3, with TRBD2 matching over 13 bases. The CDR3 is made up of 20 amino acids. Germline assignment: CDR1 MNHEY and CDR2 SMNVEV (reference sequence). V lost 5 bases and J lost 0; bases outside the gene matches: 14. The CDR3 region is CASSPTTWTSGSGSTDTQYF. The CDR3 DNA reads as TGTGCCAGCAGTCCCACTACCTGGACTAGCGGGAGTGGAAGCACAGATACGCAGTATTTT.

The table lists this clonotype with a few counts. The CDR3 DNA is TGTGCCAGCTCACCACAAGGCGGGAGTAGGACAGATACGCAGTATTTT. Its translation: CASSPQGGSRTDTQYF. The chain is built from TRBV18 and TRBJ2-3; 7 bases are shared with TRBD2. With V trimmed by 1 base and J by 3 bases, 7 bases remained unmatched. Germline CDR1 is KGHSH and CDR2 is LQKENI. This CDR3 has 16 residues.

The sample holds many counts of this clonotype. The rearrangement uses TRBV20-1 and TRBJ2-1; possibly TRBD1 for D (5 bases). The V end was cut by 6 bases, the J end by 3 bases, with 9 bases between. The germline V gene has CDR1 DFQATT and CDR2 SNEGSKA (reference sequence). This CDR3 has 12 amino acids. The CDR3 here is CSASDSYNEQFF. CDR3 nucleotide sequence: TGCAGTGCCAGCGACAGCTACAATGAGCAGTTCTTC.

This clonotype was observed at least ten times. The chain joins TRBV20-1 to TRBJ1-1, with D perhaps matching TRBD1 (5 bases). The germline V and J ends were trimmed by 4 bases and 1 base, with 16 bases remaining between them. Germline lookup yields CDR1 DFQATT and CDR2 SNEGSKA (reference sequence). The CDR3 runs to 15 residues. CDR3 protein: CSATDPLGGNTEAFF. CDR3 nucleotide sequence: TGCAGTGCTACGGACCCTCTTGGGGGGAACACTGAAGCTTTCTTT.

At least ten counts were recorded for this clonotype. The J gene is TRBJ1-4, the V gene TRBV15, with no clear D. Germline values: CDR1 LNHNV, CDR2 YYDKDF (reference sequence). CDR3 length: 17 amino acids. Trimming removed 1 base at V and 4 bases at J, with 16 bases between. CDR3 protein: CATSRVGLRRDNEKLFF. CDR3 bases: TGTGCCACCAGCAGAGTGGGCTTGAGGAGGGATAATGAAAAACTGTTTTTT.

This clonotype was counted at least ten times. V gene TRBV3-1 combines with J gene TRBJ2-1; 7 nucleotides align to TRBD1. In germline, CDR1 is LGHDT, CDR2 YNNKEL (reference sequence). V gave up 6 bases and J gave up 4 bases; unmatched junction bases: 3. This CDR3 comprises 13 residues. The CDR3 DNA follows: TGTGCCAGCAGACAGGACAGGTACAATGAGCAGTTCTTC. Translation gives CASRQDRYNEQFF.

In regard to this clonotype: This may be a read error: a much more frequent sequence differs by one nucleotide. For the CDR3, the DNA is TGTGCCAGCTCACCACCGGGACCGGGCGTCACTGAAGCTTTCTTT. Residues: CASSPPGPGVTEAFF. The chain employs TRBV18 and TRBJ1-1, with a tentative D call TRBD1 (5 bases). With 0 bases removed from V and 4 bases from J, the gap between germline ends came to 12 bases. Germline values: CDR1 KGHSH, CDR2 LQKENI. The CDR3 is made up of 15 amino acids.

This clonotype was detected many times. The rearrangement uses TRBV12-3 or TRBV12-4 and TRBJ2-3; 12 nucleotides align to TRBD1. Trimming cost V 6 bases and J 6 bases; bases outside gene matches: 10. The CDR3 extends over 16 amino acids. The CDR3 DNA follows: TGTGCCAGCAGAGACCGGGGACAGGGGGCAGGGGATACGCAGTATTTT. It translates to CASRDRGQGAGDTQYF.

This clonotype has a count of ten or more. The chain employs TRBV11-2 and TRBJ2-7; 14 bases are a match to TRBD2. Trimming took 5 bases from V and 4 from J; bases not matched to a gene: 4. CDR1 and CDR2 from the germline V gene are SGHAT and FQNNGV. The length of the CDR3 is 15 residues. CDR3 coding DNA: TGTGCCAGCAGCCCCCGGACTAGCGGGAGGTACGAGCAGTACTTC. This gives the protein CASSPRTSGRYEQYF.

This clonotype has just a few counts. J is TRBJ2-3 and V is TRBV7-3; 10 bases are shared with TRBD2. Looked up from germline, CDR1 is SGHTA and CDR2 is FQGTGA. Trimming at V came to 4 bases and at J to 4 bases, leaving 2 bases not matched to a gene. There are 14 residues in the CDR3. CDR3 sequence: CASSSAGGADTQYF. The DNA of the CDR3 is TGTGCCAGCAGCTCAGCGGGAGGGGCAGATACGCAGTATTTT.